These 8 T cell receptor beta chains came from one sample sequenced in a study of T cells and Merkel cell carcinoma outcomes. Sequencing was performed with immunoSEQ multiplex PCR; in TCRdb, only in-frame clones are kept and a portion is missing. Here the sample spans approximately 12,000 clones, roughly 95% being singletons. The sequenced sample consisted of tumor tissue from Merkel cell carcinoma. These receptors were obtained from a human donor with Merkel cell carcinoma.

This sequence joins TRBV30 and TRBJ1-3; D is ambiguous. Germline V gene sequence: CDR1 GTSNPN, CDR2 SVGIG (reference sequence). Trimming removed 1 base at V and 4 bases at J, with 11 bases between. The CDR3 runs 14 residues. The CDR3 reads CAWSELQRGNTIYF. CDR3 DNA sequence: TGTGCCTGGAGTGAACTCCAGCGGGGAAACACCATATATTTT.

The chain uses TRBV7-9 and TRBJ2-3, with D tentatively TRBD1 or TRBD2 (5 bases each). Germline assignment: CDR1 SEHNR and CDR2 FQNEAQ (reference sequence). Trimming removed 5 bases from V and 1 base from J, with 10 bases in between. The CDR3 is made up of 14 amino acids. CDR3 sequence: CASSRGPGTDTQYF. For the CDR3, the DNA is TGTGCCAGCAGCCGGGGCCCCGGCACAGATACGCAGTATTTT.

V and J are TRBV7-6 and TRBJ2-7; a possible D gene is TRBD2 (6 bases). The CDR3 has 18 amino acids. Trimming pared 8 bases from V and 2 bases from J, leaving 28 bases between. Germline assignment: CDR1 SGHVS and CDR2 FNYEAQ. The CDR3 loop reads CASEPNLGGQAHPYEQYF. The CDR3 DNA follows: TGTGCCAGCGAACCGAACCTCGGAGGGCAGGCTCACCCCTACGAGCAGTACTTC. The whole variable domain, filled in from reference TRBV7-6 and TRBJ2-7, reads GAGVSQSPRYKVTKRGQDVALRCDPISGHVSLYWYRQALGQGPEFLTYFNYEAQQDKSGLPNDRFSAERPEGSISTLTIQRTEQRDSAMYRCASEPNLGGQAHPYEQYFGPGTRLTVT.

The V and J genes are TRBV4-1 and TRBJ2-7, with TRBD1 matching 7 bases. The CDR3 contains 14 residues. CDR1 is MGHRA and CDR2 is YSYEKL in the germline V gene. The ends lost 1 base at V and 7 bases at J; junction bases unmatched: 7. The CDR3: CASSQVTGSGEQYF. The CDR3 DNA follows: TGCGCCAGCAGCCAAGTGACAGGGTCAGGTGAGCAGTACTTC.

In DNA, the CDR3 is TGTGCCAGCAGCCTAAGGACCGCCGGGGCAGAGACCCAGTACTTC. Protein: CASSLRTAGAETQYF. The chain recombines TRBV14 with TRBJ2-5; TRBD1 or TRBD2 may be the D gene (5 bases each). Deletions cut 4 bases from V and 4 bases from J, with 16 bases between. Germline CDR1 is SGHDN and CDR2 is FVKESK. This CDR3 region has 15 residues.

V usage is TRBV18 and J usage is TRBJ1-1; 10 bases line up with TRBD1. The CDR3 loop spans 14 amino acids. V lost 4 bases to trimming and J lost 8 bases; unmatched junction nucleotides: 7. The germline V gene has CDR1 KGHSH and CDR2 LQKENI. The DNA for the CDR3 is TGTGCCAGCTCACTAGAGACAGGGGGCCCCGAAGCTTTCTTT. Its translation: CASSLETGGPEAFF.

This chain connects TRBV15 to TRBJ2-1; 8 bases line up with TRBD2. V lost 1 base and J lost 1; bases outside the gene matches: 3. Germline-derived CDR1 and CDR2 are LNHNV and YYDKDF (reference sequence). This CDR3 comprises 16 residues. Here the CDR3 DNA reads TGTGCCACCAGCAGAGCTACTAGCGGTTCCTACAATGAGCAGTTCTTC. Protein product: CATSRATSGSYNEQFF.

The chain recombines TRBV11-3 with TRBJ2-3, with D tentatively TRBD2 (6 bases). Trimming shortened V by 3 bases and J by 2 bases, and 15 bases separated the two germline ends. The CDR3 loop spans 16 amino acids. The germline V gene has CDR1 SGHNT and CDR2 YENEEA. Here the CDR3 reads CASSLRRAGHTDTQYF. As DNA, the CDR3 is TGTGCCAGCAGCTTGAGGCGGGCGGGGCACACAGATACGCAGTATTTT. Variable domain in full (rest from reference TRBV11-3 and TRBJ2-3): EAGVVQSPRYKIIEKKQPVAFWCNPISGHNTLYWYLQNLGQGPELLIRYENEEAVDDSQLPKDRFSAERLKGVDSTLKIQPAELGDSAVYLCASSLRRAGHTDTQYFGPGTRLTVL.